These 28 T cell receptor beta chains came from one sample sequenced in a study of blood T cells in healthy people across ages. Through a sample-barcoded 5' primer and a J-beta primer mix, a second PCR was run for roughly 6 to 11 cycles. TCRdb reanalysed the 5' RACE reads using MiXCR and keeps one entry per CDR3 protein. Of some 710,000 distinct CDR3 sequences listed, about half are singletons. The sequencing input was blood. These receptors were collected from an elderly man in good health.

This clonotype appeared a few times. The chain couples TRBV10-3 to TRBJ1-2; possible D gene TRBD1, 6 bases. Trimming left V 5 bases short and J 7 bases short, with 17 bases between. CDR3 length equals 14 residues. Germline CDR1 and CDR2: ENHRY and SYGVKD. The chain's CDR3 is CAISRGAGAGGYTF. CDR3 nucleotide sequence: TGTGCCATCAGTCGGGGGGCAGGCGCCGGTGGCTACACCTTC.

This clonotype has a handful of counts. V gene TRBV9 combines with J gene TRBJ2-1; 8 bases are shared with TRBD2. This CDR3 is built from 16 residues. Germline CDR1 and CDR2: SGDLS and YYNGEE. V trimming: 0 bases; J trimming: 6 bases; junction bases outside the gene matches: 8. The CDR3 nucleotides are TGTGCCAGCAGCGTAGCGGGTAGCGGGATACCCAATGAGCAGTTCTTC. It is translated as CASSVAGSGIPNEQFF.

This clonotype has a single count. V and J are TRBV6-1 and TRBJ1-2; no reliable D call. The ends were cut back, 9 bases at V and 2 bases at J, with 16 bases in the middle. CDR3 length: 14 amino acids. Germline V gene sequence: CDR1 MNHNS, CDR2 SASEGT. This CDR3 is CASRTQTSNYGYTF. The CDR3 DNA follows: TGTGCCAGTCGAACCCAAACATCCAACTATGGCTACACCTTC.

This clonotype was observed a few times. For the CDR3, the DNA is TGTGCCAGCACCGGGACCGCCAACACTGAAGCTTTCTTT. The encoded protein is CASTGTANTEAFF. J is TRBJ1-1 and V is TRBV25-1, with D possibly TRBD1 on 5 matching bases. V lost 7 bases and J lost 2, with 11 bases in between. Per germline, CDR1 MGHDK and CDR2 SYGVNS. This CDR3 spans 13 amino acids.

This clonotype was found once. This sequence joins TRBV20-1 and TRBJ2-1; TRBD2 matches at 10 bases. Germline V gene lookup returns CDR1 DFQATT and CDR2 SNEGSKA (reference sequence). V was pared by 6 bases and J by 5 bases, with 7 bases of the junction left unmatched. The CDR3 is 14 amino acids. The CDR3 protein is CSARTSGPHNEQFF. The CDR3 region has the DNA TGCAGTGCGCGGACTAGCGGACCTCACAATGAGCAGTTCTTC.

V and J are TRBV21-1 and TRBJ1-1; the table assigns TRBD1, which was not confirmed against the DNA. TRBV21-1 is marked as a pseudogene. The CDR3 is 16 amino acids. CDR3 loop: CASSKVRRRKNTEAFF. CDR3 bases: TGTGCCAGCAGCAAAGTCAGGCGGCGGAAGAACACTGAAGCTTTCTTT.

About this clonotype: A read error is possible here, since a much larger clone lies one base away. The chain links TRBV29-1 to TRBJ2-3; D unclear. V lost 7 bases to trimming and J lost 5 bases, with 10 bases between them. The germline gives CDR1 SQVTM, CDR2 ANQGSEA. The CDR3 has 11 amino acids. CDR3: CSGDNGDTQYF. The CDR3 coding sequence is TGCAGCGGTGATAATGGAGATACGCAGTATTTT.

The J gene is TRBJ2-6, the V gene TRBV5-1, with D tentatively TRBD2 (6 bases). The CDR3 is 17 amino acids. V was shortened by 3 bases and J by 0 bases, with 13 bases between the two germline ends. Looked up from germline, CDR1 is SGHRS and CDR2 is YFSETQ. Here the CDR3 DNA reads TGCGCCAGCAGCTCGGGGGTCCTTGGCTCTGGGGCCAACGTCCTGACTTTC. This codes for CASSSGVLGSGANVLTF.

This clonotype was detected many times. This sequence joins TRBV20-1 and TRBJ1-1; no clear D. Between the trimmed V and J ends, which lost 2 bases and 0 bases, there was a span of 1 base. The CDR3 length is 11 residues. The germline CDR1 and CDR2 sequences are DFQATT and SNEGSKA (reference sequence). CDR3 coding DNA: TGCAGTGCTAGACTGAACACTGAAGCTTTCTTT. This codes for CSARLNTEAFF.

This CDR3 is CAISRDMKRVFSGANVLTF. CDR3 DNA: TGTGCCATCAGCCGGGACATGAAAAGGGTTTTCTCTGGGGCCAACGTCCTGACTTTC. The chain recombines TRBV10-3 with TRBJ2-6, with D possibly matching TRBD1 (6 bases). V was shortened by 6 bases and J by 0 bases, with 21 bases between the two germline ends. There are 19 residues in the CDR3. Per germline, CDR1 ENHRY and CDR2 SYGVKD.

In its sample, this clonotype was seen once. The CDR3 nucleotides are TGCGCCAGCAGCTTAGGGACTAGCGTCATAGAGACCCAGTACTTC. Amino acids: CASSLGTSVIETQYF. V gene TRBV5-1 combines with J gene TRBJ2-7, with TRBD2 identical over 10 bases. The end of the DNA is better explained by TRBJ2-5, so the J call may be wrong. The CDR3 length is 15 residues. Germline V CDR1 and CDR2: SGHRS, YFSETQ.

About this clonotype itself: Being one base from a much bigger clone, this may be a read error. This chain connects TRBV7-2 to TRBJ2-5; 10 bases fit TRBD2. The CDR3 is 17 residues long. Germline values: CDR1 SGHTA, CDR2 FQGNSA. Trimming removed 1 base from V and 5 bases from J; junction bases left unmatched: 10. The CDR3 reads CTSSLDFASGSTETQYF. CDR3 coding DNA: TGTACCAGCAGCTTAGATTTTGCTAGCGGGAGTACGGAGACCCAGTACTTC.

In this sample, this clonotype turned up a few times. This chain connects TRBV12-3 or TRBV12-4 to TRBJ2-7; possible D gene TRBD1, 6 bases. Trimming removed 5 bases at V and 6 bases at J, with 17 bases between. This CDR3 has 14 amino acids. Written as DNA, the CDR3 is TGTGCCAGCAGTCGGACAGAATCTTTTCGCGAGCAGTACTTC. It translates to CASSRTESFREQYF.

The chain joins TRBV18 to TRBJ1-2, with a weak D call TRBD1 (5 bases). CDR3 length: 13 residues. Per the germline V gene, CDR1 is KGHSH and CDR2 is LQKENI. Trimming cost V 2 bases and J 6 bases, with 10 bases left between them. The DNA for the CDR3 is TGTGCCAGCTCACCAAACCAGGGCAATGGCTACACCTTC. Translating it yields CASSPNQGNGYTF.

The chain is built from TRBV3-1 and TRBJ2-1; a weak D match, TRBD2 (6 bases). The germline V and J ends were trimmed by 0 bases and 5 bases, with 17 bases remaining between them. Germline CDR1 LGHDT, CDR2 YNNKEL (reference sequence). This CDR3 spans 17 amino acids. The CDR3 here is CASSQDLGGLSDNEQFF. CDR3 nucleotides: TGTGCCAGCAGCCAAGATTTGGGGGGATTGTCGGACAATGAGCAGTTCTTC.

This clonotype was observed at least ten times. The CDR3 reads CSVEGTGSTDTQYF. CDR3 DNA sequence: TGCAGCGTTGAAGGGACAGGGTCGACAGATACGCAGTATTTT. The chain is built from TRBV29-1 and TRBJ2-3; TRBD1 agrees at 8 bases. Germline trimming cut 1 base from V and 3 bases from J; bases unmatched to any gene: 3. Germline V gives CDR1 SQVTM, CDR2 ANQGSEA. The CDR3 is 14 amino acids.

This clonotype was seen more than once but under ten times. This rearrangement joins TRBV9 to TRBJ2-7; perhaps TRBD1 as D (7 bases). From germline, CDR1 is SGDLS and CDR2 YYNGEE. The CDR3 spans 14 residues. V shed 0 bases and J shed 4 bases, with 11 bases lying between them. This CDR3 reads CASSVGPGGYEQYF. For the CDR3, the DNA is TGTGCCAGCAGCGTAGGTCCAGGGGGGTACGAGCAGTACTTC.

The chain couples TRBV20-1 to TRBJ2-1; D gene ambiguous. Germline V CDR1 and CDR2: DFQATT, SNEGSKA (reference sequence). The CDR3 covers 11 residues. Trimming stripped 6 bases from V and 4 bases from J, with 7 bases between. The CDR3 region has the DNA TGCAGTGCGGGTCAGTACAATGAGCAGTTCTTC. As protein: CSAGQYNEQFF.

This clonotype was observed many times. This chain joins TRBV5-1 and TRBJ2-7; 9 nucleotides align to TRBD1. CDR3 length: 13 amino acids. The trim removed 3 bases at V and 2 bases at J, leaving 0 bases unmatched. Germline-derived CDR1 and CDR2 are SGHRS and YFSETQ. CDR3 nucleotide sequence: TGCGCCAGCAGCTGGACAGGGGCCTACGAGCAGTACTTC. Encoded protein: CASSWTGAYEQYF.

A remark on this clonotype: Possible read error: a much larger clone is one base away. This sequence joins TRBV20-1 and TRBJ2-5; the match to TRBD2 covers 10 bases. The DNA end lines up better with TRBJ2-7; the J call may be wrong. The CDR3 is 15 amino acids. Germline V gene sequence: CDR1 DFQATT, CDR2 SNEGSKA (reference sequence). The CDR3, as DNA: TGCAGTGCTAGAGATCCCGGACTAGCGGTTCTCGAGCAGTACTTC. Translation gives CSARDPGLAVLEQYF.

The V gene is TRBV6-6, the J gene TRBJ1-1; D is ambiguous. Germline V gene sequence: CDR1 MNHNY, CDR2 SVGAGI (reference sequence). This CDR3 has 14 amino acids. Trimming pared 8 bases from V and 6 bases from J, leaving 19 bases between. The CDR3 sequence is CASCDSSGRAEAFF. In nucleotides, the CDR3 is TGTGCCAGCTGTGATTCCAGTGGGAGGGCTGAAGCTTTCTTT.

The chain links TRBV12-3 or TRBV12-4 to TRBJ2-1; 14 nucleotides agree with TRBD2. The tail of the sequence fits TRBJ2-7 better, so the J call may be wrong. The CDR3 runs to 17 residues. The CDR3 DNA follows: TGTGCCAGCAGCCCCGGGACTAGCGGGAGCTCCTACAATGAGCAGTACTTC. Translation: CASSPGTSGSSYNEQYF.

V usage is TRBV14 and J usage is TRBJ2-1; 10 bases agree with TRBD1. V lost 5 bases, J lost 6 bases, and 7 bases stayed unmatched. The germline V gene has CDR1 SGHDN and CDR2 FVKESK. The CDR3 is made up of 15 amino acids. CDR3 in amino acids: CASSSGQGIGNEQFF. The CDR3 DNA is TGTGCCAGCAGCTCGGGACAGGGGATAGGCAATGAGCAGTTCTTC.

This chain links TRBV14 with TRBJ2-3; D possibly corresponds to TRBD1 (6 bases). From germline, CDR1 is SGHDN and CDR2 FVKESK. V was pared by 0 bases and J by 4 bases, with 8 bases between. CDR3 size: 14 residues. The CDR3 DNA reads TGTGCCAGCAGCCAAGAACAGGGAGCAGATACGCAGTATTTT. This gives the protein CASSQEQGADTQYF.

This chain uses TRBV7-3 with TRBJ2-5, with TRBD2 matching over 10 bases. CDR3 length: 19 residues. V shed 5 bases and J 11 bases; nucleotides not matched to a gene: 26. The germline V gene has CDR1 SGHTA and CDR2 FQGTGA. The chain's CDR3 is CASSPRLSRTSGFFNEQYF. CDR3 nucleotides: TGTGCCAGCAGCCCAAGACTGTCCCGGACTAGCGGTTTCTTCAATGAGCAGTACTTC. The variable domain in full, completed from reference TRBV7-3 and TRBJ2-5, reads GAGVSQTPSNKVTEKGKYVELRCDPISGHTALYWYRQSLGQGPEFLIYFQGTGAADDSGLPNDRFFAVRPEGSVSTLKIQRTERGDSAVYLCASSPRLSRTSGFFNEQYFGPGTRLLVL.

The J gene is TRBJ2-7, the V gene TRBV7-2; D possibly uses TRBD1 or TRBD2 (6 bases each). The V gene's germline CDR1 is SGHTA and CDR2 FQGNSA. The ends were cut back, 4 bases at V and 1 base at J, with 14 bases in the middle. This CDR3 has 15 amino acids. The CDR3 here is CASSSRVGGSYEQYF. CDR3 bases: TGTGCCAGCAGCTCTAGGGTAGGGGGGTCCTACGAGCAGTACTTC.

This clonotype was recorded a few times. The gene calls are TRBV18 and TRBJ1-1, with a weak D call TRBD1 (6 bases). CDR3 length: 16 amino acids. Germline V gives CDR1 KGHSH, CDR2 LQKENI. Between the trimmed V and J ends, which lost 6 bases and 2 bases, there was a span of 19 bases. DNA for the CDR3: TGTGCCAGCTCCCCCCGGGGCACAGGGCGAAACACTGAAGCTTTCTTT. Amino acid sequence: CASSPRGTGRNTEAFF.

V gene TRBV20-1 combines with J gene TRBJ2-3; D may be TRBD2 (5 bases). The CDR3 length is 18 residues. Deletions cut 6 bases from V and 0 bases from J, with 25 bases between. The germline V gene has CDR1 DFQATT and CDR2 SNEGSKA (reference sequence). CDR3 in DNA: TGCAGTGCCCCGAACGAGGTGAGGGCTAGCCGGAGCACAGATACGCAGTATTTT. Protein sequence: CSAPNEVRASRSTDTQYF.